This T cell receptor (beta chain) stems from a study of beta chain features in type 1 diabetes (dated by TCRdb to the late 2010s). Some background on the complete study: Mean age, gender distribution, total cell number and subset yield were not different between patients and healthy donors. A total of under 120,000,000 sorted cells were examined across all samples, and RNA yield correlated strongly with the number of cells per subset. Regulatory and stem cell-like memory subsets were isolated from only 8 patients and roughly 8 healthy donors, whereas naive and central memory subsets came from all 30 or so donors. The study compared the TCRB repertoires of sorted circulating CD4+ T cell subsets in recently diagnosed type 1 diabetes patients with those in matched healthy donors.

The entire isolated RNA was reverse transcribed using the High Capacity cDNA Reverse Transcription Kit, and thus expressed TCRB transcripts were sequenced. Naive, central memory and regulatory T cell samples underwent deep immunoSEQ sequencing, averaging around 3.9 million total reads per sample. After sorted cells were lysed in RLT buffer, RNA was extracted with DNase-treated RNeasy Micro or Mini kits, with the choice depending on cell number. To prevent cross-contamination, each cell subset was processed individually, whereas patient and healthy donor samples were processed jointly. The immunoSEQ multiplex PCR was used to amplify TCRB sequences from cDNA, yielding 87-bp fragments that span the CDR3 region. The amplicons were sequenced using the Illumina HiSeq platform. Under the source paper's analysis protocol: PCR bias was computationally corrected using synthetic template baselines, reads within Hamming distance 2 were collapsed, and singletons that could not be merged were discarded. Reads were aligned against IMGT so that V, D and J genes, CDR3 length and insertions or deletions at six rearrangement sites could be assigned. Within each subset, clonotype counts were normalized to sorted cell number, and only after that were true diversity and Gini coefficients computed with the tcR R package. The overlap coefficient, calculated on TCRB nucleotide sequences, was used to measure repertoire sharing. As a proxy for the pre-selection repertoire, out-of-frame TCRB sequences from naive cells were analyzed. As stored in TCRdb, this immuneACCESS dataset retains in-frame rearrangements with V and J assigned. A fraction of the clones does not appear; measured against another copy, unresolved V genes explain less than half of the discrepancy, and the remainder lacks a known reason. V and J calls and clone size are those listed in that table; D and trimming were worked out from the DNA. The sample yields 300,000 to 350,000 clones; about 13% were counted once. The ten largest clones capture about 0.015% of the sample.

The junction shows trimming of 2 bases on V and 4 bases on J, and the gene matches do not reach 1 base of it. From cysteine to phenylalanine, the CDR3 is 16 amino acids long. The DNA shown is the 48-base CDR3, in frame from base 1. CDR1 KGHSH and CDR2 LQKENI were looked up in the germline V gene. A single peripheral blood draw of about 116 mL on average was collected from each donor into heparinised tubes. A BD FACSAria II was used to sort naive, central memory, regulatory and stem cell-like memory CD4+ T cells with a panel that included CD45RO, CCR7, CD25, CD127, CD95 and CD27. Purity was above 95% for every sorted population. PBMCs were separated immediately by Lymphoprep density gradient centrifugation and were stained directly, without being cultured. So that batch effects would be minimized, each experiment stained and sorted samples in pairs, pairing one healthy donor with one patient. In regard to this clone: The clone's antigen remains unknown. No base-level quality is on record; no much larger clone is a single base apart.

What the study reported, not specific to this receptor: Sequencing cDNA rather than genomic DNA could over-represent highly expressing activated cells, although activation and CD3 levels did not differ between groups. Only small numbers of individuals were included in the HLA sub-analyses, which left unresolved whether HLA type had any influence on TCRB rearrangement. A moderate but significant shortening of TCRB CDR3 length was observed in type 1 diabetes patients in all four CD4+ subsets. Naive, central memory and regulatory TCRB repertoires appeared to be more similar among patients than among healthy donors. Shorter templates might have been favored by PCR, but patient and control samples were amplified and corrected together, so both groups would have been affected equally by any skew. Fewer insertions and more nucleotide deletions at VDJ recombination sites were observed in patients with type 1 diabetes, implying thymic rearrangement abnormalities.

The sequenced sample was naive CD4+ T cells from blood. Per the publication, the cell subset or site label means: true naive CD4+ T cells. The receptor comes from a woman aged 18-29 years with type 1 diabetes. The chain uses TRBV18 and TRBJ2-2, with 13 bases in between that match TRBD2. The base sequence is TGTGCCAGCTCACCAGGACTAGCGGGAGCCACCGGGGAGCTGTTTTTT. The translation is CASSPGLAGATGELFF.